This TCR beta chain was sequenced for a study of T cells of healthy individuals. This clonotype was found many times. The V gene's germline CDR1 is SEHNR and CDR2 FQNEAQ (reference sequence). Trimming shortened V by 3 bases and J by 5 bases, and 7 bases separated the two germline ends. The CDR3 sequence is 12 residues long. MiXCR, run by TCRdb on the 5' RACE reads, gives a single entry per CDR3 protein. The sample lists fewer than 90,000 distinct CDR3 sequences, more than 4.5% occurring once. V is TRBV7-9 and J is TRBJ1-1; D unclear. The source of this sequence is a female donor in good health. The CDR3: CASSLSFTEAFF. CDR3 nucleotides: TGTGCCAGCAGCTTGAGTTTTACTGAAGCTTTCTTT.